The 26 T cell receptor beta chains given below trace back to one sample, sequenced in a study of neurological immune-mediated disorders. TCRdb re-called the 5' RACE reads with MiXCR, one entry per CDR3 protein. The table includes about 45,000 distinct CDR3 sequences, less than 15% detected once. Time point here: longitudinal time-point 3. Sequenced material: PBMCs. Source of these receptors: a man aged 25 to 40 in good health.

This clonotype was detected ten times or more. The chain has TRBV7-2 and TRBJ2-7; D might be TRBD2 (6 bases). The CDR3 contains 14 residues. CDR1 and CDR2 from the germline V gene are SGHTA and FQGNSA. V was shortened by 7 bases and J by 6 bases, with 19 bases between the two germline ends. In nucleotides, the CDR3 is TGTGCCAGCACCAATAGGGGCAGGCGGGGCGAGCAGTACTTC. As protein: CASTNRGRRGEQYF.

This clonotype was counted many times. The CDR3 region is CASSSRMGGNQPQHF. The CDR3 DNA is TGTGCCAGCAGTTCCCGTATGGGGGGCAATCAGCCCCAGCATTTT. The chain combines TRBV5-6 with TRBJ1-5, with a possible D match to TRBD1 (5 bases). Per germline, CDR1 SGHDT and CDR2 YYEEEE. CDR3 length: 15 residues. V lost 5 bases and J lost 2, with 14 bases in between.

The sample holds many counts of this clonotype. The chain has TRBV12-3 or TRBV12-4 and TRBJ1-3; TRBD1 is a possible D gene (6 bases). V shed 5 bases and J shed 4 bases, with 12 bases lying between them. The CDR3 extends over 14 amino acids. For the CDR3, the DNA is TGTGCCAGCAGTCGGCGGGGGCCGGGAAACACCATATATTTT. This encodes CASSRRGPGNTIYF.

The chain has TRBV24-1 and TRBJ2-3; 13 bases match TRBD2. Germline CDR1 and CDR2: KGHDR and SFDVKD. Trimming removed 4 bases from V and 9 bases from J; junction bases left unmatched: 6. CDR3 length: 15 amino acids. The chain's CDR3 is CATSDPGLAGPTQYF. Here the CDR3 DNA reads TGTGCCACCAGTGACCCGGGACTAGCGGGACCCACGCAGTATTTT.

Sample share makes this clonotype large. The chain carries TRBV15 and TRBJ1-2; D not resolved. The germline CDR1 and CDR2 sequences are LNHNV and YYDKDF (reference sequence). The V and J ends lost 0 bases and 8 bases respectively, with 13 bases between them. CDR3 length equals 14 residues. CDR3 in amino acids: CATSRDWWSLGYTF. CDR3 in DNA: TGTGCCACCAGCAGAGATTGGTGGTCCCTAGGCTACACCTTC. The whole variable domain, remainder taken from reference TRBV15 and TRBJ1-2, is DAMVIQNPRYQVTQFGKPVTLSCSQTLNHNVMYWYQQKSSQAPKLLFHYYDKDFNNEADTPDNFQSRRPNTSFCFLDIRSPGLGDTAMYLCATSRDWWSLGYTFGSGTRLTVV.

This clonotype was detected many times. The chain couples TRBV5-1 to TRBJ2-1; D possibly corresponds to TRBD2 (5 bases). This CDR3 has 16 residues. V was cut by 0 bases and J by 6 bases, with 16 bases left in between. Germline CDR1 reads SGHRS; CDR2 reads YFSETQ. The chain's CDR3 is CASSLDPSGLTNEQFF. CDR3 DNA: TGCGCCAGCAGCTTGGATCCAAGTGGACTTACCAATGAGCAGTTCTTC.

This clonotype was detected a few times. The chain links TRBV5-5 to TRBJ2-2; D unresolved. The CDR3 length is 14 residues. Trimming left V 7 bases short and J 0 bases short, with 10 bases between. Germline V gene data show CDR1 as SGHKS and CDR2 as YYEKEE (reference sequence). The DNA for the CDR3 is TGTGCCAGCGGCCCTGGGACGAACACCGGGGAGCTGTTTTTT. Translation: CASGPGTNTGELFF.

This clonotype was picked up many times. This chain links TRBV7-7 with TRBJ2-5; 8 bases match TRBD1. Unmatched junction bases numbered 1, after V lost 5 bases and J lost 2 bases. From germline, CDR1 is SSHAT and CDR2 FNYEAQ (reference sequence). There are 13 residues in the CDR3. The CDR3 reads CASSRDRQETQYF. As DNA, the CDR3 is TGTGCCAGCAGCCGGGACAGGCAAGAGACCCAGTACTTC. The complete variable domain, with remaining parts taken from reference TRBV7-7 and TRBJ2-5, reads GAGVSQSPRYKVTKRGQDVTLRCDPISSHATLYWYQQALGQGPEFLTYFNYEAQPDKSGLPSDRFSAERPEGSISTLTIQRTEQRDSAMYRCASSRDRQETQYFGPGTRLLVL.

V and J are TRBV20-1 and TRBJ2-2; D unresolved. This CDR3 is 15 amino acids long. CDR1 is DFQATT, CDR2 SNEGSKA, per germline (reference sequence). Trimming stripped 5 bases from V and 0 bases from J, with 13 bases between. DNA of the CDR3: TGCAGTGCTTCAAAGAGTACTGCGAACACCGGGGAGCTGTTTTTT. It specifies CSASKSTANTGELFF.

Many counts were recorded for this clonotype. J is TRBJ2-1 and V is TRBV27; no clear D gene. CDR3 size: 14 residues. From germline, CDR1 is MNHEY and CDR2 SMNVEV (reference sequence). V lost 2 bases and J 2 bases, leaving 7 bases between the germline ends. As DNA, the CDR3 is TGTGCCAGCAGTTTACTAGACCCCTACAATGAGCAGTTCTTC. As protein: CASSLLDPYNEQFF.

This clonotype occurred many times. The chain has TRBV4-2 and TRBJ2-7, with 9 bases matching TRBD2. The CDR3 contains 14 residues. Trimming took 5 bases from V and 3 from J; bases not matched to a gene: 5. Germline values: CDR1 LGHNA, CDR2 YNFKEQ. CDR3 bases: TGTGCCAGCAGCTCATCTAGCGGGATCTACGAGCAGTACTTC. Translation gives CASSSSSGIYEQYF.

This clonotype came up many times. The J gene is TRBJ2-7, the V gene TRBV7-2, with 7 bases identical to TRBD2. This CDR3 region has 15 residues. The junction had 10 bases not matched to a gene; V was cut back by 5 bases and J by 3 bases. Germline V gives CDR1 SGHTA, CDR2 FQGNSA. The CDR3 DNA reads TGTGCCAGCAGCGGTTCTACGGGAGGCAACTACGAGCAGTACTTC. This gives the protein CASSGSTGGNYEQYF. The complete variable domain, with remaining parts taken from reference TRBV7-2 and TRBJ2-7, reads GAGVSQSPSNKVTEKGKDVELRCDPISGHTALYWYRQSLGQGLEFLIYFQGNSAPDKSGLPSDRFSAERTGGSVSTLTIQRTQQEDSAVYLCASSGSTGGNYEQYFGPGTRLTVT.

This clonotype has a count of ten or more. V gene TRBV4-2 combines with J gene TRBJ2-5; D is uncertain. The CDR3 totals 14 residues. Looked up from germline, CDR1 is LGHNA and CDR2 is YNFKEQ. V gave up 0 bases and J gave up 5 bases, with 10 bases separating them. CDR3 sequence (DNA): TGTGCCAGCAGCCAAGATACAGTGAGGGAGACCCAGTACTTC. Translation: CASSQDTVRETQYF.

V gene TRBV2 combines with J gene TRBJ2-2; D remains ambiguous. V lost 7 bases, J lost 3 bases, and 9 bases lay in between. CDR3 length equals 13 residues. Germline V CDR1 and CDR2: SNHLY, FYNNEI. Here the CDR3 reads CASTICYTGELFF. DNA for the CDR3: TGTGCCAGCACCATATGTTACACCGGGGAGCTGTTTTTT.

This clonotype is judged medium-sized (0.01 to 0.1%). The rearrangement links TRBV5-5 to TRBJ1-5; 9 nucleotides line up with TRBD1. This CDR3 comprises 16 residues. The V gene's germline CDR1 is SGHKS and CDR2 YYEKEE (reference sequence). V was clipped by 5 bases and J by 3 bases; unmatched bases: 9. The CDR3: CASSKLQGANNQPQHF. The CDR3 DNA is TGTGCCAGCAGTAAGCTACAGGGGGCGAACAATCAGCCCCAGCATTTT.

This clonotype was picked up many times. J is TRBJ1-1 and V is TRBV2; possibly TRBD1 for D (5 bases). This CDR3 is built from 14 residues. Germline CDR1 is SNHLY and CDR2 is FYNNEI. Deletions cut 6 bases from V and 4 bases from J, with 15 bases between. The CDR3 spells CASRGRQGGTEAFF. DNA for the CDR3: TGTGCCAGCAGAGGCCGGCAGGGCGGCACTGAAGCTTTCTTT.

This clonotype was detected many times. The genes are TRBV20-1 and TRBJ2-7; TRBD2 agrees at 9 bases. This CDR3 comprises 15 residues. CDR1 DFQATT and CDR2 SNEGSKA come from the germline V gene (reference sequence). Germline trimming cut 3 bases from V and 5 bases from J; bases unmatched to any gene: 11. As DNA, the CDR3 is TGCAGTGCTAGTCTCTGGCGGGAGGGCTTCAACGAGCAGTACTTC. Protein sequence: CSASLWREGFNEQYF.

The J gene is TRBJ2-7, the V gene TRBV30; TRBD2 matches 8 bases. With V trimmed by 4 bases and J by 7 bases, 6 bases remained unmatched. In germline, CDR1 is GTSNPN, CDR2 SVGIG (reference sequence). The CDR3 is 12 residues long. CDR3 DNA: TGTGCCTGGAACCGGGGGGGAGCGGAGCAGTACTTC. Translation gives CAWNRGGAEQYF.

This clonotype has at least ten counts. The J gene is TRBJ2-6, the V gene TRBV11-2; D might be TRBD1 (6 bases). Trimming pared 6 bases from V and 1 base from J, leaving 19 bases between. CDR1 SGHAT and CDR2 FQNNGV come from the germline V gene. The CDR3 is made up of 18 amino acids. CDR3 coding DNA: TGTGCCAGCAGGGGGGCAGGGTGGACTTTTTCTGGGGCCAACGTCCTGACTTTC. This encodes CASRGAGWTFSGANVLTF. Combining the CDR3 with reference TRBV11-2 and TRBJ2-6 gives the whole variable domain EAGVAQSPRYKIIEKRQSVAFWCNPISGHATLYWYQQILGQGPKLLIQFQNNGVVDDSQLPKDRFSAERLKGVDSTLKIQPAKLEDSAVYLCASRGAGWTFSGANVLTFGAGSRLTVL.

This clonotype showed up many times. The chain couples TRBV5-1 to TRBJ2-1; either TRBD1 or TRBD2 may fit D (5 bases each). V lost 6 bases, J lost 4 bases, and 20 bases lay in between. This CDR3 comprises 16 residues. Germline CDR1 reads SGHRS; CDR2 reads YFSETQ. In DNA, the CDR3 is TGCGCCAGCATCTATGGGACGGCCAGCGGTTACAATGAGCAGTTCTTC. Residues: CASIYGTASGYNEQFF.

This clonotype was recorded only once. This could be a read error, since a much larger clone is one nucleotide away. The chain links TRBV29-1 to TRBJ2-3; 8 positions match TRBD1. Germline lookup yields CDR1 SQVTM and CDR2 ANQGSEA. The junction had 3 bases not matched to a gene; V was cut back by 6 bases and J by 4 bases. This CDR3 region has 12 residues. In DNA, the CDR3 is TGCAGCGTGTGGGACAGGTCAGATACGCAGTATTTT. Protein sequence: CSVWDRSDTQYF.

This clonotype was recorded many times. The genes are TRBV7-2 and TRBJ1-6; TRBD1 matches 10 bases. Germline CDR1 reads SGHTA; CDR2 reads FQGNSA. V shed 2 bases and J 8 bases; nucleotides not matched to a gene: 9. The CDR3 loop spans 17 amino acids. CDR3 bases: TGTGCCAGCAGCTTACGGGACAGGGGTCCCCTGGATTCACCCCTCCACTTT. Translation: CASSLRDRGPLDSPLHF.

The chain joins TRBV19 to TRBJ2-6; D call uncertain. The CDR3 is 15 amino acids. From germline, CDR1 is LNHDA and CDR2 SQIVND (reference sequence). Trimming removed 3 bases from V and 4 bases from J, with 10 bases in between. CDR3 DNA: TGTGCCAGTAGTATCTCCGGTGACGGGGCCAACGTCCTGACTTTC. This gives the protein CASSISGDGANVLTF. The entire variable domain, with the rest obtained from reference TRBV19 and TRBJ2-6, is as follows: DGGITQSPKYLFRKEGQNVTLSCEQNLNHDAMYWYRQDPGQGLRLIYYSQIVNDFQKGDIAEGYSVSREKKESFPLTVTSAQKNPTAFYLCASSISGDGANVLTFGAGSRLTVL.

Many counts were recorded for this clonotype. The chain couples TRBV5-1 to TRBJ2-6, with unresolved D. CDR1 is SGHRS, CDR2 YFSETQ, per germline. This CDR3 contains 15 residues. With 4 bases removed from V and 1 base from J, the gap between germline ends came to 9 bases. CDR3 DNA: TGCGCCAGCAGCCCGTTTAATTCTGGGGCCAACGTCCTGACTTTC. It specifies CASSPFNSGANVLTF.

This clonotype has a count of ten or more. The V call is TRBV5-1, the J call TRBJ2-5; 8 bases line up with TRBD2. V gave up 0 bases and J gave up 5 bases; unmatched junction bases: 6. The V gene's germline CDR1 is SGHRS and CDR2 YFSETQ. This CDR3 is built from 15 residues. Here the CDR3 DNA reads TGCGCCAGCAGCTTGGGATCGGGAGGGGTGGAGACCCAGTACTTC. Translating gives CASSLGSGGVETQYF.

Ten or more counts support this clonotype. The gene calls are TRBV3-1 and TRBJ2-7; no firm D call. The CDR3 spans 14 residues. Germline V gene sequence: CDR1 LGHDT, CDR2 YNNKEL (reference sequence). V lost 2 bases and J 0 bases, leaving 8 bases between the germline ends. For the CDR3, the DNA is TGTGCCAGCAGCCAATCACAGAACTCCTACGAGCAGTACTTC. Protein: CASSQSQNSYEQYF.